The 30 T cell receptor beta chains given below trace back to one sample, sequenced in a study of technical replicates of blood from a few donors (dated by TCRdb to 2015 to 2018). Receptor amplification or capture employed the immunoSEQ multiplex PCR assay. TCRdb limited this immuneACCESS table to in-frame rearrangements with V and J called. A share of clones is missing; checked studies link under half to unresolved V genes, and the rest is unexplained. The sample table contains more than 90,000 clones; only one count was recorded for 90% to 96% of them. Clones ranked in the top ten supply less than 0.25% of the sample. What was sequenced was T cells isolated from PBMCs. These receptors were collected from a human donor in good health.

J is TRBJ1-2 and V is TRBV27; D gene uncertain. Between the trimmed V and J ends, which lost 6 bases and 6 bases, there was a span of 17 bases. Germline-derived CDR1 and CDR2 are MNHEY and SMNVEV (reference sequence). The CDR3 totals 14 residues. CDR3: CASRQPETLHGYTF. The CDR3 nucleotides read TGTGCCAGCAGACAACCGGAGACCCTGCATGGCTACACCTTC.

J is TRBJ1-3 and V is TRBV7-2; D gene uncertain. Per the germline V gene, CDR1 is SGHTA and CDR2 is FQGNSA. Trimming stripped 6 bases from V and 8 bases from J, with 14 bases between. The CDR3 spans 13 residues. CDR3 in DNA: TGTGCCAGCAGTCTCGGGTTGGATCACACCATATATTTT. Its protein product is CASSLGLDHTIYF.

For the CDR3, the DNA is TGTGCCAGCAGTGAAGTGGCAGGGATCTCGAGAGGAAACACCATATATTTT. Its translation is CASSEVAGISRGNTIYF. The chain recombines TRBV2 with TRBJ1-3; a weak D match, TRBD1 (5 bases). The CDR3 has 17 residues. The V gene lost 1 base and the J gene lost 4 bases, with 17 bases spanning the gap. Germline V gives CDR1 SNHLY, CDR2 FYNNEI. Drawing the rest from reference TRBV2 and TRBJ1-3, the complete variable domain is EPEVTQTPSHQVTQMGQEVILRCVPISNHLYFYWYRQILGQKVEFLVSFYNNEISEKSEIFDDQFSVERPDGSNFTLKIRSTKLEDSAMYFCASSEVAGISRGNTIYFGEGSWLTVV.

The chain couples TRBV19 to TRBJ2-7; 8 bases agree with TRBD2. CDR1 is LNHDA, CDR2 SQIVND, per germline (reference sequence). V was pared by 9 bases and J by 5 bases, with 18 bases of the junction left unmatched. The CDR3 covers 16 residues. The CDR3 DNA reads TGTGCCAGCAAATACTCTGGGCTAGCGGGTGGAGACGAGCAGTACTTC. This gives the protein CASKYSGLAGGDEQYF.

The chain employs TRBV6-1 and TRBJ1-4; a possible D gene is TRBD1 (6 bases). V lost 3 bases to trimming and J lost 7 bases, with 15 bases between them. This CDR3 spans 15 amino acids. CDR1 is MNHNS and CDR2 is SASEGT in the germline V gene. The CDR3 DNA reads TGTGCCAGCAGTGAGTCAGGGGCCCTTGGTGAAAAACTGTTTTTT. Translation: CASSESGALGEKLFF.

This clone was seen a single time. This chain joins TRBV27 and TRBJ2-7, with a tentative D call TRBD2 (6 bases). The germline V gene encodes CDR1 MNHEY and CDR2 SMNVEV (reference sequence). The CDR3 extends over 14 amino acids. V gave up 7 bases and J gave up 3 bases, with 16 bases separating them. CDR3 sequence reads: CASTSRRGFYEQYF. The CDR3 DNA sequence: TGTGCCAGCACTTCTCGGAGGGGTTTCTACGAGCAGTACTTC.

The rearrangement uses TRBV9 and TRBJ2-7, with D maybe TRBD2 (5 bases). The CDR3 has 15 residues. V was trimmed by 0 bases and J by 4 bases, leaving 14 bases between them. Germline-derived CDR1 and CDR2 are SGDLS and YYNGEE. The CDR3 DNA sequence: TGTGCCAGCAGCGTAGAGAGCGGAGTAGAGTACGAGCAGTACTTC. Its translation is CASSVESGVEYEQYF. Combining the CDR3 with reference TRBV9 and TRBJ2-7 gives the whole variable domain DSGVTQTPKHLITATGQRVTLRCSPRSGDLSVYWYQQSLDQGLQFLIQYYNGEERAKGNILERFSAQQFPDLHSELNLSSLELGDSALYFCASSVESGVEYEQYFGPGTRLTVT.

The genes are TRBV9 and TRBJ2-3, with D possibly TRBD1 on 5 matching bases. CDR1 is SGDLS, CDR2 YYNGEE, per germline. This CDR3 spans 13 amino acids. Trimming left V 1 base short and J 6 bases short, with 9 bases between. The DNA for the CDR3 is TGTGCCAGCAGCGTAATGGGGCGGGATACGCAGTATTTT. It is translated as CASSVMGRDTQYF.

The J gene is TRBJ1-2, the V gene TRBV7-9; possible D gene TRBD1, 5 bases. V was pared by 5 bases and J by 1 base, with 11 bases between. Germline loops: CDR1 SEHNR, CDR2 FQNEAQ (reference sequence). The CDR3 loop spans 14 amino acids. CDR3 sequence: CASSRQSFNYGYTF. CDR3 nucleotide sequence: TGTGCCAGCAGCCGACAGAGTTTTAACTATGGCTACACCTTC.

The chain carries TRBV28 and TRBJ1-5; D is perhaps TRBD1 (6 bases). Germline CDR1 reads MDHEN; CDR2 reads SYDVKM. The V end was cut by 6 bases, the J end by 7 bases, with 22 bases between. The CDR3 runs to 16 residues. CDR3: CASRTRRGPGGQPQHF. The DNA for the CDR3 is TGTGCCAGCAGAACTCGCCGAGGACCGGGGGGCCAGCCCCAGCATTTT. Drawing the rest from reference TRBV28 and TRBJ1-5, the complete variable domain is DVKVTQSSRYLVKRTGEKVFLECVQDMDHENMFWYRQDPGLGLRLIYFSYDVKMKEKGDIPEGYSVSREKKERFSLILESASTNQTSMYLCASRTRRGPGGQPQHFGDGTRLSIL.

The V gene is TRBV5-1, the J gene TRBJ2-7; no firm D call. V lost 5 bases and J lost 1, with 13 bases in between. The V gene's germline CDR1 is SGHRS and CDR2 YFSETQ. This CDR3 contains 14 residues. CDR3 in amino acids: CASRISASSYEQYF. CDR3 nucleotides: TGCGCCAGCAGAATTTCAGCGAGTTCCTACGAGCAGTACTTC.

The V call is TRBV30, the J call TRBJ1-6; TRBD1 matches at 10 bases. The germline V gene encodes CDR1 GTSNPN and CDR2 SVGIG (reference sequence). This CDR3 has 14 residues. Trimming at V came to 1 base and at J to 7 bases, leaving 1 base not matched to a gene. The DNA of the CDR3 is TGTGCCTGGAGTGGGGACAGGGGCAATTCACCCCTCCACTTT. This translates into CAWSGDRGNSPLHF.

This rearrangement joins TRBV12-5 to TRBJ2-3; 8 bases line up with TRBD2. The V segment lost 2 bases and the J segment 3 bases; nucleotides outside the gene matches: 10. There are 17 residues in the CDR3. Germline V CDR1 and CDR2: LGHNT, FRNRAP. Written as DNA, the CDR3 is TGTGCTAGTGGTTTGAAACCGGGGGGGGCTTGGACAGATACGCAGTATTTT. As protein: CASGLKPGGAWTDTQYF.

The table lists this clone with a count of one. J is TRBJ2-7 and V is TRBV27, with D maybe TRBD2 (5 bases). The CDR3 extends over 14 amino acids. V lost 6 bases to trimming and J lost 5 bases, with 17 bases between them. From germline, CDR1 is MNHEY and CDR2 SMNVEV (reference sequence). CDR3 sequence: CASRAISDFDEQYF. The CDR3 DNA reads TGTGCCAGCAGGGCAATTAGCGATTTCGACGAGCAGTACTTC.

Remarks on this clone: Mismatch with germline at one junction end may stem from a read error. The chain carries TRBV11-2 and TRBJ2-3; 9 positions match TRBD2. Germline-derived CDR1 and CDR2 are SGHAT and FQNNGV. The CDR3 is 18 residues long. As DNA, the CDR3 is TGTGCCAGCAGCTTAGTGAGTAGGGTGGCTAGCGGGGTTCCGGCGAAGGATTTT. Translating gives CASSLVSRVASGVPAKDF.

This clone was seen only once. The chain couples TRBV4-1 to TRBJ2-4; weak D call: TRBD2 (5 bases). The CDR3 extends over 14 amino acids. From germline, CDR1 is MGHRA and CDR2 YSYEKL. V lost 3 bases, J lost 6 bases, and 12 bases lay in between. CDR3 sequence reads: CASSHLKEGNIQYF. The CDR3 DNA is TGCGCCAGCAGCCACCTAAAAGAGGGAAACATTCAGTACTTC.

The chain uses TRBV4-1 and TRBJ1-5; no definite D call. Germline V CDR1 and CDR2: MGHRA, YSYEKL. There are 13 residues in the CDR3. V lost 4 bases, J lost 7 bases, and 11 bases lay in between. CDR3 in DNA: TGCGCCAGCAGCCCCCCCGGGGTGCAGCCCCAGCATTTT. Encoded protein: CASSPPGVQPQHF.

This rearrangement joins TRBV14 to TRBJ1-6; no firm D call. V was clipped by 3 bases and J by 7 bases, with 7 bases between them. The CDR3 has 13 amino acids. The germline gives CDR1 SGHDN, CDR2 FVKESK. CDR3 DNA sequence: TGTGCCAGCAGCCAGGCCCGCAATTCACCCCTCCACTTT. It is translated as CASSQARNSPLHF.

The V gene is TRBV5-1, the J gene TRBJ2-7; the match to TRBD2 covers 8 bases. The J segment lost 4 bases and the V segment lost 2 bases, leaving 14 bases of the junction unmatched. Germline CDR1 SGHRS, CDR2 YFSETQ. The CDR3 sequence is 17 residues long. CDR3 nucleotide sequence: TGCGCCAGCAGCTTCGGAAGCGGAATACGGGGGGGATACGAGCAGTACTTC. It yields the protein CASSFGSGIRGGYEQYF.

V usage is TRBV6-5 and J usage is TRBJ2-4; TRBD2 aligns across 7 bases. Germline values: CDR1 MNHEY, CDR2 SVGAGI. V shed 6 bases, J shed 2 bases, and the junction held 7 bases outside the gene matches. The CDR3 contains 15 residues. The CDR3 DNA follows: TGTGCCAGCAGCTACGGGGGGTATCCCAAAAACATTCAGTACTTC. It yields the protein CASSYGGYPKNIQYF.

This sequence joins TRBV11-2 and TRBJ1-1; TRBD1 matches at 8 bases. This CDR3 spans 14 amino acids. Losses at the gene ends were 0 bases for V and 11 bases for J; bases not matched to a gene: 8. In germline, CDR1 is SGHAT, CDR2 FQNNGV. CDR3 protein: CASSLDQGAMGAFF. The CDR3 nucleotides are TGTGCCAGCAGCTTAGACCAGGGGGCGATGGGGGCTTTCTTT.

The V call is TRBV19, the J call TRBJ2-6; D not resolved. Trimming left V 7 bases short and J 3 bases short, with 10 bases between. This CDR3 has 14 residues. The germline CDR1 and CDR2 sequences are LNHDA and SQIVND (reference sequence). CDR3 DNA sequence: TGTGCCAGTAATGCCGGTTATGGGGCCAACGTCCTGACTTTC. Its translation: CASNAGYGANVLTF.

The CDR3 loop reads CASSLLGQGVTQPQHF. CDR3 DNA sequence: TGTGCCAGCAGTTTACTCGGACAGGGAGTAACTCAGCCCCAGCATTTT. The chain joins TRBV27 to TRBJ1-5; TRBD1 aligns across 8 bases. After removal of 2 bases from V and 6 bases from J, the junction contained 9 bases not matched to a gene. Germline lookup yields CDR1 MNHEY and CDR2 SMNVEV (reference sequence). This CDR3 is built from 16 residues.

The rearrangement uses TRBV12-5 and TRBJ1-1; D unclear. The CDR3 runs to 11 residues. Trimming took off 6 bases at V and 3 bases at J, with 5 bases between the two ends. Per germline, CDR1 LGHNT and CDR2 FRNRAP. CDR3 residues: CASGLHTEAFF. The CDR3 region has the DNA TGTGCTAGTGGACTCCACACTGAAGCTTTCTTT.

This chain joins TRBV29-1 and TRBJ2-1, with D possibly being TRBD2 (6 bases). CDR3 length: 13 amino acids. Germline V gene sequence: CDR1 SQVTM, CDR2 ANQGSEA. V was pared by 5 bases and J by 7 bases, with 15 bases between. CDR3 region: CSVISVRENEQFF. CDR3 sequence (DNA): TGCAGCGTTATTTCTGTTCGGGAGAATGAGCAGTTCTTC.

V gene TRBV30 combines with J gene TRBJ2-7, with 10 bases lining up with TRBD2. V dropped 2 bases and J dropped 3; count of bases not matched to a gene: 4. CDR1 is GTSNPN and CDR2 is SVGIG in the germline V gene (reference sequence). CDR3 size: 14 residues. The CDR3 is CAWSSSGGYYEQYF. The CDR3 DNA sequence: TGTGCCTGGAGTTCTAGCGGGGGTTACTACGAGCAGTACTTC. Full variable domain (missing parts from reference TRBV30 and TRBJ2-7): SQTIHQWPATLVQPVGSPLSLECTVEGTSNPNLYWYRQAAGRGLQLLFYSVGIGQISSEVPQNLSASRPQDRQFILSSKKLLLSDSGFYLCAWSSSGGYYEQYFGPGTRLTVT.

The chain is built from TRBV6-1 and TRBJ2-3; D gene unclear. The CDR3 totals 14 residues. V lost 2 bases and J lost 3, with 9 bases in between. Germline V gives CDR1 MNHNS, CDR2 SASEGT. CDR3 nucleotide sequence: TGTGCCAGCAGTGAACTGGCCGGGACAGATACGCAGTATTTT. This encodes CASSELAGTDTQYF.

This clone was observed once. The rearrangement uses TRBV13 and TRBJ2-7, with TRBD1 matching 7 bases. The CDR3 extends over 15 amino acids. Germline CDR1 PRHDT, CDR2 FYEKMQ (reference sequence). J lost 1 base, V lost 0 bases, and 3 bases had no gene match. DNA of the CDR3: TGTGCCAGCAGCTTAGGCCGGGACAGATCCTACGAGCAGTACTTC. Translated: CASSLGRDRSYEQYF.

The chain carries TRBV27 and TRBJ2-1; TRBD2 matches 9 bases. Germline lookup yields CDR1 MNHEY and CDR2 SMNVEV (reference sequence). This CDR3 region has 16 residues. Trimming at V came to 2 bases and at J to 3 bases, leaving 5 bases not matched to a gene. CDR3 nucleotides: TGTGCCAGCAGTTTAGGTAGCGGGAGTTACTACAATGAGCAGTTCTTC. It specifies CASSLGSGSYYNEQFF.

The CDR3 DNA reads TGTGCCAGCAGTTTAACACGGGTCTTTGGCACAGATACGCAGTATTTT. It specifies CASSLTRVFGTDTQYF. This chain uses TRBV28 with TRBJ2-3; D is ambiguous. The CDR3 contains 16 residues. In germline, CDR1 is MDHEN, CDR2 SYDVKM. V gave up 2 bases and J gave up 1 base, with 13 bases separating them.